What follows are 12 T cell receptor beta chains derived from one specimen sequenced in a study of cytomegalovirus exposure and HLA in healthy donors. Both 60 Vbeta primers and 13 Jbeta primers went into the PCR. The repertoire was sequenced with immunoSEQ multiplex PCR; TCRdb's copy has only in-frame clones and lacks some. This table holds over 75,000 clones, around 80% found once. Sequenced sample: PBMCs. The receptors were sampled from a woman aged 60-75 years in good health and CMV-seronegative.

This chain joins TRBV5-1 and TRBJ2-3; a possible D gene is TRBD2 (5 bases). The germline CDR1 and CDR2 sequences are SGHRS and YFSETQ. V was shortened by 5 bases and J by 0 bases, with 7 bases between the two germline ends. CDR3 length: 13 residues. The CDR3 reads CASRDSSTDTQYF. CDR3 in DNA: TGCGCCAGCAGGGACTCTAGCACAGATACGCAGTATTTT. Full variable domain (missing parts from reference TRBV5-1 and TRBJ2-3): KAGVTQTPRYLIKTRGQQVTLSCSPISGHRSVSWYQQTPGQGLQFLFEYFSETQRNKGNFPGRFSGRQFSNSRSEMNVSTLELGDSALYLCASRDSSTDTQYFGPGTRLTVL.

This chain joins TRBV28 and TRBJ1-4; TRBD1 matches 9 bases. J gave up 3 bases and V 1 base, and 6 bases lay outside the gene matches. CDR1 and CDR2 (germline): MDHEN, SYDVKM. The CDR3 loop spans 17 amino acids. CDR3 residues: CASSLFGQGRANEKLFF. CDR3 bases: TGTGCCAGCAGTTTATTTGGACAGGGGAGGGCTAATGAAAAACTGTTTTTT.

CDR3 in amino acids: CASSGPRTGNEKLFF. The CDR3 region has the DNA TGTGCCAGTAGTGGTCCTCGGACAGGCAATGAAAAACTGTTTTTT. V usage is TRBV19 and J usage is TRBJ1-4; TRBD1 agrees at 7 bases. The germline CDR1 and CDR2 sequences are LNHDA and SQIVND (reference sequence). The CDR3 is made up of 15 amino acids. V was clipped by 5 bases and J by 5 bases; unmatched bases: 8. Based on the CDR3 plus reference TRBV19 and TRBJ1-4, the full variable domain is DGGITQSPKYLFRKEGQNVTLSCEQNLNHDAMYWYRQDPGQGLRLIYYSQIVNDFQKGDIAEGYSVSREKKESFPLTVTSAQKNPTAFYLCASSGPRTGNEKLFFGSGTQLSVL.

The chain joins TRBV6-6 to TRBJ1-1, with TRBD1 as a possible D gene (5 bases). CDR3 length equals 14 residues. The V and J ends lost 8 bases and 8 bases respectively, with 21 bases between them. Germline CDR1 MNHNY, CDR2 SVGAGI (reference sequence). The CDR3 is CASGQWGGEREAFF. Here the CDR3 DNA reads TGTGCCAGCGGTCAATGGGGGGGGGAGAGGGAAGCTTTCTTT.

The chain employs TRBV29-1 and TRBJ1-1, with TRBD1 identical over 10 bases. The CDR3 sequence is 15 residues long. The V segment lost 4 bases and the J segment 4 bases; nucleotides outside the gene matches: 9. Germline loops: CDR1 SQVTM, CDR2 ANQGSEA. The CDR3 region has the DNA TGCAGCGTTGGGACAGGGGGTTGGTTTGGCACTGAAGCTTTCTTT. Protein sequence: CSVGTGGWFGTEAFF.

This clone has just one count. The V call is TRBV6-5, the J call TRBJ2-7; D unclear. The CDR3 is 13 residues long. V lost 0 bases and J 6 bases, leaving 9 bases between the germline ends. Germline V gene sequence: CDR1 MNHEY, CDR2 SVGAGI. The CDR3 is CASSYSTGAEQYF. The CDR3 DNA follows: TGTGCCAGCAGTTACTCTACCGGTGCCGAGCAGTACTTC.

The chain links TRBV6-1 to TRBJ1-1; D may be TRBD1 (5 bases). Trimming took 11 bases from V and 8 from J, leaving 12 bases between them. The germline V gene has CDR1 MNHNS and CDR2 SASEGT. The CDR3 extends over 10 amino acids. The CDR3 nucleotides are TGTGCCTCCTGGGGGGGAGAAGCTTTCTTT. This translates into CASWGGEAFF.

The V gene is TRBV7-2, the J gene TRBJ2-5; D not certain. V was trimmed by 1 base and J by 7 bases, leaving 19 bases between them. This CDR3 has 16 amino acids. Germline values: CDR1 SGHTA, CDR2 FQGNSA. The CDR3 sequence: CASSLESAGLLGTQYF. As DNA, the CDR3 is TGTGCCAGCAGCTTAGAATCCGCAGGTCTCCTGGGGACCCAGTACTTC. Filled out from reference TRBV7-2 and TRBJ2-5, the complete variable domain reads GAGVSQSPSNKVTEKGKDVELRCDPISGHTALYWYRQSLGQGLEFLIYFQGNSAPDKSGLPSDRFSAERTGGSVSTLTIQRTQQEDSAVYLCASSLESAGLLGTQYFGPGTRLLVL.

This clone was recorded a few times. The chain combines TRBV29-1 with TRBJ1-2, with D tentatively TRBD1 (6 bases). V lost 6 bases to trimming and J lost 6 bases, with 17 bases between them. The CDR3 length is 13 residues. The germline CDR1 and CDR2 sequences are SQVTM and ANQGSEA. CDR3 DNA: TGCAGCGTACCGACAGGTGGGGGAAATGGCTACACCTTC. Its translation is CSVPTGGGNGYTF.

J is TRBJ2-1 and V is TRBV18; no reliable D call. V was clipped by 2 bases and J by 2 bases, with 10 bases between them. This CDR3 spans 15 amino acids. CDR1 is KGHSH, CDR2 LQKENI, per germline. For the CDR3, the DNA is TGTGCCAGCTCACCAGTCGTAGTAACCTACAATGAGCAGTTCTTC. Translated: CASSPVVVTYNEQFF. The variable domain in full, with the rest retrieved from reference TRBV18 and TRBJ2-1, is NAGVMQNPRHLVRRRGQEARLRCSPMKGHSHVYWYRQLPEEGLKFMVYLQKENIIDESGMPKERFSAEFPKEGPSILRIQQVVRGDSAAYFCASSPVVVTYNEQFFGPGTRLTVL.

The gene calls are TRBV18 and TRBJ1-3; D gene ambiguous. The CDR3 runs to 15 residues. Germline values: CDR1 KGHSH, CDR2 LQKENI. Trimming pared 2 bases from V and 2 bases from J, leaving 10 bases between. This CDR3 reads CASSPATVPGNTIYF. DNA of the CDR3: TGTGCCAGCTCACCAGCAACGGTTCCTGGAAACACCATATATTTT.

This clone was detected once. The chain joins TRBV19 to TRBJ2-5; 12 bases agree with TRBD2. V shed 4 bases and J 5 bases; nucleotides not matched to a gene: 11. CDR1 is LNHDA and CDR2 is SQIVND in the germline V gene (reference sequence). The CDR3 is 17 amino acids. The CDR3 DNA reads TGTGCCAGTAGTAGACTAGCGGGGGCCCCAAAGGGGGAGACCCAGTACTTC. As protein: CASSRLAGAPKGETQYF.